Listed below are T cell receptor beta chains from one sample, sequenced in a study of blood T cell repertoires in COVID-19. Sequencing was performed with immunoSEQ multiplex PCR; in TCRdb, only in-frame clones are kept and a portion is missing. The sample has 200,000 to 300,000 clones, 83% seen once; the top ten hold 5.5%. Specimen: peripheral blood. These receptor sequences come from a human donor in a cohort sampled during active COVID-19. Both conserved end residues are part of each CDR3. A D gene is named only where the DNA matches it firmly. Only part of the rows carry a size: once, few, many, or a class if the clone is expanded.

cdr3_aa cdr3_nt v_call d_call j_call clone_size
CASSFNIGDTEAFF TGTGCCAGCAGCTTTAATATAGGGGACACTGAAGCTTTCTTT TRBV9 NA TRBJ1-1 NA
CASSLQIEQFF TGTGCCAGCAGTTTACAGATAGAGCAGTTCTTC TRBV28 NA TRBJ2-1 few
CASSDDRAGGKTQYF TGTGCCAGCAGTGACGACAGGGCCGGCGGTAAGACCCAGTACTTC TRBV6-6 TRBD1 TRBJ2-5 NA
CASSLLTDEKLFF TGCGCCAGCAGCTTGTTGACAGATGAAAAACTGTTTTTT TRBV5-1 NA TRBJ1-4 NA
CASSYSRGGGRNEQYF TGTGCCAGCAGTTACTCGAGGGGGGGCGGGCGTAACGAGCAGTACTTC TRBV6-5 NA TRBJ2-7 NA
CASKVTSGRAADTQYF TGTGCCAGTAAAGTTACTAGCGGGAGGGCCGCAGATACGCAGTATTTT TRBV19 TRBD2 TRBJ2-3 NA
CASRGQSYEQYF TGTGCCAGCAGGGGACAGAGCTACGAGCAGTACTTC TRBV6-5 TRBD1 TRBJ2-7 NA
CASSKRTGGNEQFF TGTGCCAGCAGTAAACGGACAGGGGGCAATGAGCAGTTCTTC TRBV6-5 TRBD1 TRBJ2-1 NA
CASSAGGTAFSGNTIYF TGTGCCAGCAGCGCCGGGGGTACAGCCTTCTCTGGAAACACCATATATTTT TRBV9 NA TRBJ1-3 NA
CATRRSVADTQYF TGCGCCACTCGCCGATCGGTTGCAGATACGCAGTATTTT TRBV10-1 NA TRBJ2-3 NA
CASSLVSLPATIAQFF TGTGCCAGCAGCCTGGTCTCTCTGCCTGCCACAATCGCGCAGTTCTTC TRBV7-2 NA TRBJ2-1 NA
CASSFSGRIETQYF TGTGCCAGCAGCTTTAGCGGGAGGATTGAGACCCAGTACTTC TRBV7-2 TRBD2 TRBJ2-5 NA
CASRRSSGNTGELFF TGTGCCAGCCGGAGGAGTAGCGGGAACACCGGGGAGCTGTTTTTT TRBV3-1/TRBV3-2 NA TRBJ2-2 NA
CASSSYRATEAFF TGTGCCAGCAGTTCATACAGGGCCACTGAAGCTTTCTTT TRBV28 NA TRBJ1-1 NA
CASSLLGLAGETQYF TGTGCCAGCAGCTTACTGGGACTAGCGGGGGAGACCCAGTACTTC TRBV11-2 TRBD2 TRBJ2-5 NA
CASSWGQGGNTEAFF TGTGCCAGCAGCTGGGGACAGGGGGGGAACACTGAAGCTTTCTTT TRBV7-2 TRBD1 TRBJ1-1 NA
CATSDSRTSGRAKDEQYF TGTGCCACCAGTGATTCCAGGACTAGCGGGAGGGCCAAGGACGAGCAGTACTTC TRBV24-1 TRBD2 TRBJ2-7 NA
CASSINRNPSHTDTQYF TGTGCCAGTAGTATTAACAGAAACCCATCACACACAGATACGCAGTATTTT TRBV19 NA TRBJ2-3 NA
CASSLVLWAGSYEQYF TGTGCCAGCAGTTTAGTATTGTGGGCGGGATCGTACGAGCAGTACTTC TRBV28 NA TRBJ2-7 NA
CASSLGQGYRDEQFF TGTGCCAGCAGCTTAGGACAGGGGTATAGGGATGAGCAGTTCTTC TRBV7-6 TRBD1 TRBJ2-1 NA
CASSAGGLVYTGELFF TGTGCCAGCAGTGCGGGAGGACTAGTCTACACCGGGGAGCTGTTTTTT TRBV2 TRBD2 TRBJ2-2 NA
CASSEGTGRNEKLFF TGTGCCAGCAGTGAAGGGACAGGGCGTAATGAAAAACTGTTTTTT TRBV2 TRBD1 TRBJ1-4 NA
CASTVIGQPTEAFF TGTGCCAGCACCGTGATAGGACAGCCTACTGAAGCTTTCTTT TRBV9 NA TRBJ1-1 NA
CASSSTGGNQPQHF TGTGCCAGTAGTTCGACAGGGGGCAATCAGCCCCAGCATTTT TRBV19 TRBD1 TRBJ1-5 NA
CASSPTGGNIQYF TGTGCCAGCAGTCCAACAGGGGGGAACATTCAGTACTTC TRBV6-4 TRBD1 TRBJ2-4 once
CASSEDSGREGGELFF TGTGCCAGCAGTGAAGACAGCGGGAGGGAAGGCGGGGAGCTGTTTTTT TRBV2 TRBD2 TRBJ2-2 NA
CASSFGRGRGVDTEAFF TGTGCCAGCAGCTTTGGCAGGGGGCGCGGGGTGGACACTGAAGCTTTCTTT TRBV5-5 TRBD1 TRBJ1-1 NA
CASIRGQFTGELFF TGTGCCAGCATCAGGGGCCAATTCACCGGGGAGCTGTTTTTT TRBV28 NA TRBJ2-2 NA
CASSVAGDNTGELFF TGTGCCAGCAGTGTAGCGGGGGATAACACCGGGGAGCTGTTTTTT TRBV6-4 TRBD2 TRBJ2-2 NA
CASSSESVEELETQYF TGTGCCAGCAGTTCCGAGTCGGTGGAGGAATTGGAGACCCAGTACTTC TRBV28 NA TRBJ2-5 NA
CASSERGRGADQPQHF TGTGCCAGCAGTGAAAGGGGGAGGGGAGCGGATCAGCCCCAGCATTTT TRBV2 NA TRBJ1-5 few
CASSRKGPGSGDSYNEQFF TGTGCCAGCAGCCGAAAGGGCCCGGGAAGCGGGGACTCCTACAATGAGCAGTTCTTC TRBV14 TRBD2 TRBJ2-1 NA
CASSLGSSGSVDTQYF TGTGCCAGCAGCTTGGGATCTAGCGGGAGTGTGGATACGCAGTATTTT TRBV5-5 TRBD2 TRBJ2-3 NA
CASSEARSSHEQYF TGTGCCAGCAGTGAAGCTCGGTCGTCCCACGAGCAGTACTTC TRBV6-1 NA TRBJ2-7 NA
CASSFTGGETQYF TGCGCCAGCAGCTTTACGGGGGGAGAGACCCAGTACTTC TRBV5-1 TRBD2 TRBJ2-5 NA
CSVALAGGSETQYF TGCAGCGTTGCTCTAGCGGGGGGATCAGAGACCCAGTACTTC TRBV29-1 TRBD2 TRBJ2-5 NA
CASSYAGEAFF TGTGCCAGCAGTTACGCGGGTGAAGCTTTCTTT TRBV6-2/TRBV6-3 NA TRBJ1-1 NA
CASSLGGGSGGETQYF TGTGCCAGCAGCTTAGGAGGCGGGAGTGGTGGAGAGACCCAGTACTTC TRBV13 TRBD2 TRBJ2-5 few
CASTSGGGEETQYF TGTGCCAGCACTTCGGGAGGGGGCGAAGAGACCCAGTACTTC TRBV28 NA TRBJ2-5 NA
CASSGTGNEQFF TGTGCCAGCAGCGGGACAGGGAATGAGCAGTTCTTC TRBV12-3/TRBV12-4 TRBD1 TRBJ2-1 NA
CASSPVTTGTEAFF TGTGCCAGCTCACCCGTGACCACGGGCACTGAAGCTTTCTTT TRBV18 NA TRBJ1-1 NA
CASSRTSGDLSSYNEQFF TGTGCCAGCAGCCGGACTAGCGGGGATTTAAGCTCCTACAATGAGCAGTTCTTC TRBV7-9 TRBD2 TRBJ2-1 once
CSVAAQRRETQYF TGCAGCGTTGCTGCTCAGAGGCGGGAGACCCAGTACTTC TRBV29-1 NA TRBJ2-5 NA
CASSVGGGMNTEAFF TGTGCCAGCAGCGTAGGAGGGGGCATGAACACTGAAGCTTTCTTT TRBV9 TRBD1 TRBJ1-1 NA
CASSLGQRREKLFF TGTGCCAGCAGCTTGGGACAACGTAGAGAAAAACTGTTTTTT TRBV13 NA TRBJ1-4 NA